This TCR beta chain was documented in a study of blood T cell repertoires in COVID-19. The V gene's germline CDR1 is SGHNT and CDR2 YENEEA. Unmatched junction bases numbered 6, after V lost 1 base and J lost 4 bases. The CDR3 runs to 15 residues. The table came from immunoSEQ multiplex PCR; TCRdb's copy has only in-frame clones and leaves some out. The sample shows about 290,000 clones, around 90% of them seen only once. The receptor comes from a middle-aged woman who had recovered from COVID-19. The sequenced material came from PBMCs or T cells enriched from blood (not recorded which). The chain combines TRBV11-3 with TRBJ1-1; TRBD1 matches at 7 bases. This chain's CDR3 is CASSLAQGICTEAFF. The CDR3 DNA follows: TGTGCCAGCAGCTTAGCACAGGGGATCTGCACTGAAGCTTTCTTT.